This TCR beta chain came from a study of Tregs in tolerant kidney transplant recipients. Across the study: Recipients received nonmyeloablative bone marrow transplants from related graft donors, with transient mixed chimerism. Study-wide results and limits: Changing PCR primers prevented nucleotide comparison between some patients' samples.

V shed 0 bases and J shed 0 bases, with 10 bases lying between them. The CDR3 runs 16 residues. Germline loops: CDR1 LGHNA, CDR2 YNFKEQ. The method was immunoSEQ multiplex PCR; TCRdb's version includes in-frame clones alone and lacks a portion of them. The sample yields approximately 4,200 clones, 70% to 90% seen once. CD4+CD25+CD127- Tregs, CD4+CD25- non-Tregs, CD4 and CD8 cells were sorted. A note on this clone: No antigen is known for it.

Sequencing was performed on Tregs from blood, taken before the transplant. J is TRBJ2-3 and V is TRBV4-2; D gene ambiguous. This sequence originates from a human donor who received a combined kidney and bone marrow transplant. CDR3 bases: TGTGCCAGCAGCCAAGATCGCGTTCCTAGCACAGATACGCAGTATTTT. Its translation: CASSQDRVPSTDTQYF.